The rows below give T cell receptor beta chains drawn from one sample of a study of T cell repertoires in cytomegalovirus infection. TCRdb fed the reads into MiXCR, producing one record per CDR3 protein. The sample includes some 300,000 distinct CDR3 sequences, about a tenth of them seen just once. The sample comprised PBMCs. These receptors were taken from a human donor in good health (CMV status not recorded). Some clones in this sample may be carry-over from other donors' samples. The CDR3 runs from the conserved cysteine through the conserved F or W. Fields, in order: V gene, J gene, clone size, D gene, CDR3 protein, CDR3 DNA. A D gene is named only where the DNA matches it firmly. Clone size, where shown, is once, few, many, or a class for clones that have expanded.

v_gene: TRBV5-4
j_gene: TRBJ1-1
abundance: few
d_gene: .
CDR3aa: CATTKEQLNTEAFF
CDR3nt: TGTGCCACTACAAAGGAACAGCTCAACACTGAAGCTTTCTTT

v_gene: TRBV5-4
j_gene: TRBJ2-7
abundance: .
d_gene: .
CDR3aa: CASRTQGPGTYEQYF
CDR3nt: TGTGCCAGCAGAACGCAGGGCCCGGGGACTTACGAGCAGTACTTC

v_gene: TRBV29-1
j_gene: TRBJ1-2
abundance: many
d_gene: .
CDR3aa: CSVVQSSNYGYTF
CDR3nt: TGCAGCGTGGTACAGTCCAGTAACTATGGCTACACCTTC

v_gene: TRBV20-1
j_gene: TRBJ2-7
abundance: .
d_gene: TRBD1
CDR3aa: CSAREATGGKYEQYF
CDR3nt: TGCAGTGCTAGAGAAGCGACAGGGGGCAAATACGAGCAGTACTTC

v_gene: TRBV28
j_gene: TRBJ1-2
abundance: many
d_gene: .
CDR3aa: CASSSLGYGYTF
CDR3nt: TGTGCCAGCAGTTCCCTCGGCTATGGCTACACCTTC

v_gene: TRBV2
j_gene: TRBJ2-1
abundance: .
d_gene: .
CDR3aa: CASSDLRVNEQFF
CDR3nt: TGTGCCAGCAGTGACCTCAGGGTCAATGAGCAGTTCTTC

v_gene: TRBV10-3
j_gene: TRBJ2-3
abundance: .
d_gene: .
CDR3aa: CATIEESTDTQYF
CDR3nt: TGTGCCACCATTGAGGAAAGCACAGATACGCAGTATTTT

v_gene: TRBV28
j_gene: TRBJ1-5
abundance: many
d_gene: .
CDR3aa: CASTHEDQPQHF
CDR3nt: TGTGCCAGCACCCACGAGGATCAGCCCCAGCATTTT

v_gene: TRBV7-2
j_gene: TRBJ2-4
abundance: many
d_gene: .
CDR3aa: CASSLTRAGLGAKNIQYF
CDR3nt: TGTGCCAGCAGCTTAACGCGGGCGGGTTTGGGAGCCAAAAACATTCAGTACTTC

v_gene: TRBV7-9
j_gene: TRBJ2-3
abundance: many
d_gene: .
CDR3aa: CASSLQTGAADTQYF
CDR3nt: TGTGCCAGCAGCTTACAGACGGGGGCGGCAGATACGCAGTATTTT

v_gene: TRBV6-1
j_gene: TRBJ1-1
abundance: many
d_gene: .
CDR3aa: CASRPNLSAEAFF
CDR3nt: TGTGCCAGCAGACCTAATCTATCCGCTGAAGCTTTCTTT

v_gene: TRBV29-1
j_gene: TRBJ2-7
abundance: once
d_gene: .
CDR3aa: CSVEGQPNYEQYF
CDR3nt: TGCAGCGTTGAAGGTCAGCCCAACTACGAGCAGTACTTC

v_gene: TRBV13
j_gene: TRBJ2-7
abundance: many
d_gene: TRBD1
CDR3aa: CASSLGRGQVEQYF
CDR3nt: TGTGCCAGCAGCTTGGGAAGGGGGCAGGTCGAGCAGTACTTC

v_gene: TRBV4-3
j_gene: TRBJ2-5
abundance: many
d_gene: TRBD2
CDR3aa: CASSQGGLAQETQYF
CDR3nt: TGCGCCAGCAGCCAGGGGGGACTAGCTCAAGAGACCCAGTACTTC

v_gene: TRBV7-2
j_gene: TRBJ1-4
abundance: many
d_gene: .
CDR3aa: CASSSQTGVNEKLFF
CDR3nt: TGTGCCAGCAGCTCCCAGACAGGCGTTAATGAAAAACTGTTTTTT

v_gene: TRBV7-6
j_gene: TRBJ1-1
abundance: many
d_gene: .
CDR3aa: CASSSTPKFNTEAFF
CDR3nt: TGTGCCAGCAGCTCTACTCCAAAGTTTAACACTGAAGCTTTCTTT

v_gene: TRBV6-2/TRBV6-3
j_gene: TRBJ1-5
abundance: many
d_gene: TRBD1
CDR3aa: CASYGTGAGNQPQHF
CDR3nt: TGTGCCAGCTATGGAACAGGGGCGGGCAATCAGCCCCAGCATTTT

v_gene: TRBV7-6
j_gene: TRBJ2-5
abundance: many
d_gene: .
CDR3aa: CASSRDGAQETQYF
CDR3nt: TGTGCCAGCAGCCGGGACGGAGCACAAGAGACCCAGTACTTC

v_gene: TRBV28
j_gene: TRBJ2-2
abundance: many
d_gene: TRBD1
CDR3aa: CASTYRGRGTGELFF
CDR3nt: TGTGCCAGCACCTACAGGGGGAGAGGTACCGGGGAGCTGTTTTTT

v_gene: TRBV28
j_gene: TRBJ2-5
abundance: few
d_gene: TRBD1
CDR3aa: CASSSYPGQPGTQYF
CDR3nt: TGTGCCAGCAGTTCCTACCCGGGACAGCCAGGGACCCAGTACTTC

v_gene: TRBV28
j_gene: TRBJ1-2
abundance: many
d_gene: .
CDR3aa: CASSSSGVLLYGYTF
CDR3nt: TGTGCCAGCAGTTCATCAGGGGTTCTCCTTTATGGCTACACCTTC

v_gene: TRBV6-2/TRBV6-3
j_gene: TRBJ2-6
abundance: many
d_gene: TRBD1
CDR3aa: CASSYSTGATGANVLTF
CDR3nt: TGTGCCAGCAGTTACTCGACAGGGGCAACTGGGGCCAACGTCCTGACTTTC

v_gene: TRBV19
j_gene: TRBJ1-1
abundance: many
d_gene: TRBD1
CDR3aa: CASSIDGTGQMNTEAFF
CDR3nt: TGTGCCAGTAGTATAGACGGGACAGGGCAAATGAACACTGAAGCTTTCTTT

v_gene: TRBV5-1
j_gene: TRBJ1-1
abundance: few
d_gene: .
CDR3aa: CASSLEGAEAFF
CDR3nt: TGCGCCAGCAGCTTGGAGGGGGCTGAAGCTTTCTTT

v_gene: TRBV6-2/TRBV6-3
j_gene: TRBJ2-7
abundance: many
d_gene: .
CDR3aa: CASTGVKRNEQYF
CDR3nt: TGTGCCAGCACCGGAGTCAAAAGGAACGAGCAGTACTTC

v_gene: TRBV15
j_gene: TRBJ2-5
abundance: many
d_gene: .
CDR3aa: CATSSRGPETQYF
CDR3nt: TGTGCCACCAGCAGCAGGGGACCAGAGACCCAGTACTTC

v_gene: TRBV6-6
j_gene: TRBJ2-1
abundance: many
d_gene: TRBD2
CDR3aa: CASKIAGDSYNEQFF
CDR3nt: TGTGCCAGCAAAATAGCGGGGGACTCCTACAATGAGCAGTTCTTC

v_gene: TRBV28
j_gene: TRBJ1-2
abundance: many
d_gene: .
CDR3aa: CASSLPGSYGYTF
CDR3nt: TGTGCCAGCAGTTTACCAGGGAGCTATGGCTACACCTTC

v_gene: TRBV19
j_gene: TRBJ1-1
abundance: once
d_gene: .
CDR3aa: CASSMQGRTEAFF
CDR3nt: TGTGCCAGTAGTATGCAGGGGCGCACTGAAGCTTTCTTT

v_gene: TRBV29-1
j_gene: TRBJ2-6
abundance: many
d_gene: .
CDR3aa: CSVAGTRGSGANVLTF
CDR3nt: TGCAGCGTCGCCGGGACAAGGGGTTCTGGGGCCAACGTCCTGACTTTC

v_gene: TRBV2
j_gene: TRBJ2-2
abundance: many
d_gene: TRBD2
CDR3aa: CASSVGTSGFTGELFF
CDR3nt: TGTGCCAGCAGTGTAGGGACTAGCGGTTTCACCGGGGAGCTGTTTTTT

v_gene: TRBV28
j_gene: TRBJ2-3
abundance: many
d_gene: TRBD2
CDR3aa: CASSKERGGLWADTQYF
CDR3nt: TGTGCCAGCAGTAAAGAGCGGGGGGGCCTCTGGGCAGATACGCAGTATTTT

v_gene: TRBV18
j_gene: TRBJ2-1
abundance: .
d_gene: TRBD1
CDR3aa: CASSPDRANNEQFF
CDR3nt: TGTGCCAGCTCACCCGACAGGGCCAACAATGAGCAGTTCTTC

v_gene: TRBV6-5
j_gene: TRBJ1-5
abundance: many
d_gene: .
CDR3aa: CASSYDQGSNQPQHF
CDR3nt: TGTGCCAGCAGTTATGACCAGGGAAGCAATCAGCCCCAGCATTTT

v_gene: TRBV29-1
j_gene: TRBJ2-3
abundance: many
d_gene: .
CDR3aa: CSVALVMADTQYF
CDR3nt: TGCAGCGTAGCACTAGTCATGGCAGATACGCAGTATTTT

v_gene: TRBV12-3/TRBV12-4
j_gene: TRBJ1-1
abundance: many
d_gene: TRBD1
CDR3aa: CASRATGASRTEAFF
CDR3nt: TGTGCCAGCAGGGCAACAGGGGCCAGCCGCACTGAAGCTTTCTTT

v_gene: TRBV28
j_gene: TRBJ2-3
abundance: .
d_gene: TRBD2
CDR3aa: CASSFLGLAGGRADTQYF
CDR3nt: TGTGCCAGCAGTTTTCTCGGACTAGCGGGGGGGCGCGCAGATACGCAGTATTTT

v_gene: TRBV7-2
j_gene: TRBJ2-7
abundance: many
d_gene: .
CDR3aa: CASSLLGLWDEQYF
CDR3nt: TGTGCCAGCAGCTTACTGGGCCTTTGGGACGAGCAGTACTTC

v_gene: TRBV6-2/TRBV6-3
j_gene: TRBJ2-2
abundance: many
d_gene: .
CDR3aa: CATLRRPLSGELFF
CDR3nt: TGTGCCACCCTCCGGAGACCCCTTAGCGGGGAGCTGTTTTTT